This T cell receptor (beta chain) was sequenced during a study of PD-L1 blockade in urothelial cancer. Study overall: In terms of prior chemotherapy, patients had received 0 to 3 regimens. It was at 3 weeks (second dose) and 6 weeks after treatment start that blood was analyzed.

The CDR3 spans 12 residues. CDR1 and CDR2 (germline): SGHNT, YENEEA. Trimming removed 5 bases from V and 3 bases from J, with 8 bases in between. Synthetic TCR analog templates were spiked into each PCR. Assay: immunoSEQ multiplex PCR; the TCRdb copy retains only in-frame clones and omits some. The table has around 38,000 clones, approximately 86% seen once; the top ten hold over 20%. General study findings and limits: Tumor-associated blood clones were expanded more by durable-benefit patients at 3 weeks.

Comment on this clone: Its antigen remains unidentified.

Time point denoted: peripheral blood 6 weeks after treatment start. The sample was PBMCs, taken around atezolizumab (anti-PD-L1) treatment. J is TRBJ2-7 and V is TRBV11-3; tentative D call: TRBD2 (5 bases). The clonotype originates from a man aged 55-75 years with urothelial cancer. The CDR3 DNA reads TGTGCCAGCAGCGTTGGAGGCTACGAGCAGTACTTC. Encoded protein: CASSVGGYEQYF. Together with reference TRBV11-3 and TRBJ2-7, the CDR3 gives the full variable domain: EAGVVQSPRYKIIEKKQPVAFWCNPISGHNTLYWYLQNLGQGPELLIRYENEEAVDDSQLPKDRFSAERLKGVDSTLKIQPAELGDSAVYLCASSVGGYEQYFGPGTRLTVT.